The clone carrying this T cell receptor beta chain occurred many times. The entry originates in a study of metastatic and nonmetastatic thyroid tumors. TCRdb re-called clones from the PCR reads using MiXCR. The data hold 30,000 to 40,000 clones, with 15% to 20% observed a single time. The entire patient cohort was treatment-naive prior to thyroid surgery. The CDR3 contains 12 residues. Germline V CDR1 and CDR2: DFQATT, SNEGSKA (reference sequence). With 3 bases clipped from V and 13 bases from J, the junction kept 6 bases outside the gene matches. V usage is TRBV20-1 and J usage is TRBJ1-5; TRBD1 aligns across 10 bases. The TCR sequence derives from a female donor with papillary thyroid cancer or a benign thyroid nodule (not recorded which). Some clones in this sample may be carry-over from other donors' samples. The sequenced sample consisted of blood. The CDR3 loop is CSASEGQGIQHF. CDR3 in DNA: TGCAGTGCTAGTGAGGGACAGGGGATTCAGCATTTT.